This TCR beta chain was found in a study of blood T cell repertoires in COVID-19. For the study at large: Both acute and convalescent COVID-19 samples were obtained from the United States, Italy and Spain. In each case, the material was cDNA or gDNA derived from T cells, B-cell-depleted T cells, or PBMCs.

Germline trimming cut 0 bases from V and 4 bases from J; bases unmatched to any gene: 6. CDR1 and CDR2 (germline): MNHEY, SVGAGI. The CDR3 contains 16 residues. The repertoire was sequenced with immunoSEQ multiplex PCR; TCRdb's copy has only in-frame clones and lacks some. The profile shows fewer than 150,000 clones, roughly four fifths of them singletons. All recovered Cohort 3 donors got two negative PCRs, got clearance, or saw symptom resolution. This sequence was found in a young man who had recovered from COVID-19. This chain uses TRBV6-5 with TRBJ2-5, with TRBD2 matching 9 bases. Sequencing was done on a sample of PBMCs or T cells enriched from blood (not recorded which). The CDR3 DNA follows: TGTGCCAGCAGTTACTCACCCGGCGGGGGGGCAGAGACCCAGTACTTC. Translated: CASSYSPGGGAETQYF.